This T cell receptor (beta chain) was sequenced during a study of shared clonotypes between healthy human individuals. Trimming left V 0 bases short and J 4 bases short, with 6 bases between. CDR1 is LGHNT and CDR2 is FRNRAP in the germline V gene. The CDR3 is 13 amino acids. Study findings and constraints: Investigators expected sequencing depth to affect clonotype sharing among donors.

In the case of this clone: The antigen is unknown.

Repertoires were generated with immunoSEQ multiplex PCR, while TCRdb's copy carries only in-frame clones and drops some. The sample records more than 2,000,000 clones, approximately 95% being singletons. The chain couples TRBV12-5 to TRBJ2-5; no definite D call. The source is a man younger than 35 in good health. Some clones in this sample may be carry-over from other donors' samples. Source material: naive CD4+ T cells from PBMCs. Subset denoted: CD45RA+ positively selected. The CDR3 region has the DNA TGTGCTAGTGGTTTGGTAGGGTCAGAGACCCAGTACTTC. It yields the protein CASGLVGSETQYF.